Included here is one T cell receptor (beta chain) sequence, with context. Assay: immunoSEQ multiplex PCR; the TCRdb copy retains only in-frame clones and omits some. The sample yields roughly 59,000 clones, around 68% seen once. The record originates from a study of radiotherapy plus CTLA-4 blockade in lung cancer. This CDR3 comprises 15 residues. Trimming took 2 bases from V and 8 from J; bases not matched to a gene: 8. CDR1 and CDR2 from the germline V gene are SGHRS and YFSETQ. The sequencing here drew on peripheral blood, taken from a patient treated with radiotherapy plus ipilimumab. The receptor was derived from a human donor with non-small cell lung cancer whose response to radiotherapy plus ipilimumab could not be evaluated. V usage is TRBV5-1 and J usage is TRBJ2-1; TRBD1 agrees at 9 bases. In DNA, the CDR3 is TGCGCCAGCAGCTTACCGGGACAGGGAACCGATGAGCAGTTCTTC. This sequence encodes CASSLPGQGTDEQFF.